This T cell receptor (beta chain) was documented in a study of T cells after yellow fever vaccination. Regarding the study as a whole: A weaker but faster secondary response was observed, peaking on day 5 versus 15. The bulk population could contribute abundant contaminating clonotypes to FACS-sorted repertoires.

Synthesis of TCR cDNA relied on 5'RACE template switching, which attached a universal primer site and UMIs. One entry per CDR3 protein results from TCRdb running MiXCR on the 5' RACE reads. The sample records about 85,000 distinct CDR3 sequences, about an eighth being singletons. The CDR3 consists of 21 residues. The V gene's germline CDR1 is LGHNA and CDR2 YNFKEQ. Germline trimming cut 1 base from V and 0 bases from J; bases unmatched to any gene: 15. The table lists this clonotype with a few counts. Sequences were derived from CD8+ T cells not binding an NS4B(214-222) dextramer, sorted from PBMCs, sampled less than 25 days after the first yellow fever vaccination. The clonotype originates from a young man who received the YFV17D yellow fever vaccine. The V and J genes are TRBV4-2 and TRBJ2-1; 10 bases fit TRBD2. The CDR3 is CASSQGTTTVAGGLSYNEQFF. The CDR3 DNA sequence: TGTGCCAGCAGCCAAGGTACTACGACGGTAGCGGGGGGCCTCTCCTACAATGAGCAGTTCTTC.